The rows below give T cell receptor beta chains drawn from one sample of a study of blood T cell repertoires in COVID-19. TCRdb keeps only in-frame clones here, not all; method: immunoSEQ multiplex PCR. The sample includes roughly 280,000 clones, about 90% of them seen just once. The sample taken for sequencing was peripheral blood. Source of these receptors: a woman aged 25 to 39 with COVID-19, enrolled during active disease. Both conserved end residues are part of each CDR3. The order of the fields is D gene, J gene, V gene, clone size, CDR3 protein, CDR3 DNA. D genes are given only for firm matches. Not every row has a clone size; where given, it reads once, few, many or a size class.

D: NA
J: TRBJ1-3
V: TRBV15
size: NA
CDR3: CATSRDFVSGNTIYF
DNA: TGTGCCACCAGCAGAGATTTCGTCTCTGGAAACACCATATATTTT

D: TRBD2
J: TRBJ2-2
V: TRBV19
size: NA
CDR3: CASTRTSGRTGELFF
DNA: TGTGCCAGTACCCGGACTAGCGGGAGAACCGGGGAGCTGTTTTTT

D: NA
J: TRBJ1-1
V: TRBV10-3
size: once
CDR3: CAISERGGLNTEAFF
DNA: TGTGCCATCAGTGAGAGGGGGGGTTTGAACACTGAAGCTTTCTTT

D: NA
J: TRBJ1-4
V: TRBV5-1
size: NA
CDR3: CASSRGSGATNEKLFF
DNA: TGCGCCAGCAGCCGTGGTTCCGGAGCAACTAATGAAAAACTGTTTTTT

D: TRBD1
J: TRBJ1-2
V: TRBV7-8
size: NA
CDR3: CASRRTGTGYGYTF
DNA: TGTGCCAGCAGGCGGACGGGGACAGGCTATGGCTACACCTTC

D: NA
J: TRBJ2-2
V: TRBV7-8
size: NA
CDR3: CASSLDRQKDTGELFF
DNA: TGTGCCAGCAGCTTAGACCGACAGAAGGACACCGGGGAGCTGTTTTTT

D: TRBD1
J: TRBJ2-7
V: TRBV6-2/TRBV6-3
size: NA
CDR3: CASSPPGQFYEQYF
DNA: TGTGCCAGCAGTCCACCGGGACAGTTCTACGAGCAGTACTTC

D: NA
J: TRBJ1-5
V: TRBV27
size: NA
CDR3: CASSPTMSNQPQHF
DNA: TGTGCCAGCAGCCCGACAATGAGCAATCAGCCCCAGCATTTT

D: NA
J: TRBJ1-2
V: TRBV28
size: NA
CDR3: CASSAGIYGYTF
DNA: TGTGCCAGCAGTGCAGGGATCTATGGCTACACCTTC

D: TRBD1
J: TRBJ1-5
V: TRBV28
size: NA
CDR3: CASSFYKGGQAQPQHF
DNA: TGTGCCAGCAGTTTCTATAAGGGGGGACAGGCCCAGCCCCAGCATTTT

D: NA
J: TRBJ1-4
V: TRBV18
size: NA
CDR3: CASSPQGPQEKLFF
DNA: TGTGCCAGCTCACCACAGGGGCCGCAAGAAAAACTGTTTTTT

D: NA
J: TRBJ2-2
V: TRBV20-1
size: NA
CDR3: CSASGGGPNTGELFF
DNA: TGCAGTGCCAGTGGGGGCGGACCGAACACCGGGGAGCTGTTTTTT

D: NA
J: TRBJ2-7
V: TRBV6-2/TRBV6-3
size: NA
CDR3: CASSYSLGDASYEQYF
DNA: TGTGCCAGCAGTTACTCGCTTGGAGACGCCTCCTACGAGCAGTACTTC

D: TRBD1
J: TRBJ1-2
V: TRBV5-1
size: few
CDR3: CASSLGPTGGNYGYTF
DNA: TGCGCCAGCAGCTTAGGCCCCACAGGGGGCAACTATGGCTACACCTTC

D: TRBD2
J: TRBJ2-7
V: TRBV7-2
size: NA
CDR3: CASSLMPGGLAGVGEQYF
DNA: TGTGCCAGCAGCTTAATGCCCGGGGGACTAGCGGGAGTGGGTGAGCAGTACTTC

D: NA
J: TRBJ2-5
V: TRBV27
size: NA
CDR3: CASSSGESGNQETQYF
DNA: TGTGCCAGCAGTTCCGGGGAGTCGGGGAACCAAGAGACCCAGTACTTC

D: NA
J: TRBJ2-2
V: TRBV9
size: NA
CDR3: CASSSWEEELFF
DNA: TGTGCCAGCAGCTCGTGGGAGGAGGAGCTGTTTTTT

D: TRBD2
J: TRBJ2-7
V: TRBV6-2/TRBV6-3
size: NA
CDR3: CASSTTSGSFYEQCF
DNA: TGTGCCAGCAGCACAACTAGCGGCTCCTTCTACGAGCAGTGCTTC

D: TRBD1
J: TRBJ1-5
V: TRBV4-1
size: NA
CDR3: CASSQLTGGNQPQHF
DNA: TGCGCCAGCAGCCAACTGACAGGGGGCAATCAGCCCCAGCATTTT

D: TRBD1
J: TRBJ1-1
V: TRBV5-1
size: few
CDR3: CASSPRDRGPLNTEAFF
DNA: TGCGCCAGCAGCCCCCGGGACAGGGGTCCCTTGAACACTGAAGCTTTCTTT

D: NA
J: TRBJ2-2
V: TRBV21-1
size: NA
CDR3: CARRQGANTGELFF
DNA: TGTGCCAGAAGACAGGGGGCGAACACCGGGGAGCTGTTTTTT

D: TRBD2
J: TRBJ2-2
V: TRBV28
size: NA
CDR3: CASNTFGLAGRAGELFF
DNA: TGTGCCAGCAACACCTTCGGACTAGCGGGACGGGCCGGGGAGCTGTTTTTT

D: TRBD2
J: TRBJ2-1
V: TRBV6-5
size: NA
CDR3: CASTGLAIYEQFF
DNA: TGTGCCAGCACAGGACTAGCTATCTATGAGCAGTTCTTC

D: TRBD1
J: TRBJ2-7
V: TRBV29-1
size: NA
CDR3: CSVEDRDSTYEQYF
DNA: TGCAGCGTTGAAGATCGGGACAGCACCTACGAGCAGTACTTC

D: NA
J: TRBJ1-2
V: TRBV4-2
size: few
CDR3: CASSQDGGRTNYGYTF
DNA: TGTGCCAGCAGCCAAGATGGGGGCAGAACTAACTATGGCTACACCTTC

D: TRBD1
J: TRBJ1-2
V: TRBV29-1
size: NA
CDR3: CSVEETGASGYTF
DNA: TGCAGCGTTGAAGAGACAGGGGCCAGTGGCTACACCTTC

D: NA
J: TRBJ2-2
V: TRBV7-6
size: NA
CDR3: CASSRAGGSGNTGELFF
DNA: TGTGCCAGCAGCAGGGCTGGTGGTAGCGGAAACACCGGGGAGCTGTTTTTT

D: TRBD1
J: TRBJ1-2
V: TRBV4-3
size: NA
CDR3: CASSQGSGGGEAGYTF
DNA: TGCGCCAGCAGCCAAGGTTCAGGGGGCGGTGAAGCTGGCTACACCTTC

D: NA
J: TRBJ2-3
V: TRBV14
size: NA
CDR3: CASSRSGVRFTDTQYF
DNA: TGTGCCAGCAGCCGCTCCGGGGTTAGGTTCACAGATACGCAGTATTTT

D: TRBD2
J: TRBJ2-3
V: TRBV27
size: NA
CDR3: CASSLSASGRPDTQYF
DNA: TGTGCCAGCAGTTTATCGGCTAGCGGGAGGCCAGATACGCAGTATTTT

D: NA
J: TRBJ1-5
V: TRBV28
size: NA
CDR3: CASTPWGGRNQPQHF
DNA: TGTGCCAGCACACCCTGGGGAGGGAGAAATCAGCCCCAGCATTTT

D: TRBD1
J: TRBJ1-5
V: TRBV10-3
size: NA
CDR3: CAISKGQTINQPQHF
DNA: TGTGCCATCAGCAAGGGACAGACCATCAATCAGCCCCAGCATTTT

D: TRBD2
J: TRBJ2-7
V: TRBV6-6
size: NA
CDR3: CASSRLAGGPGEQYF
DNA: TGTGCCAGCAGTAGACTAGCGGGAGGGCCTGGCGAGCAGTACTTC

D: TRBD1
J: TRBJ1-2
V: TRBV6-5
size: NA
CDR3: CASSYDIGQGNYGYTF
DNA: TGTGCCAGCAGTTACGATATCGGACAGGGCAACTATGGCTACACCTTC

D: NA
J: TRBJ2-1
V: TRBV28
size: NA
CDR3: CASSFYGGQVNEQFF
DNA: TGTGCCAGCAGTTTTTATGGGGGCCAGGTGAATGAGCAGTTCTTC

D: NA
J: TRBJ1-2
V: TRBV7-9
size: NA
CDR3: CASSSTDSGYGYTF
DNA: TGTGCCAGCAGCAGTACGGACAGTGGATATGGCTACACCTTC

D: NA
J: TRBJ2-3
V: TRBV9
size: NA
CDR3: CASSVVGSGHATDTQYF
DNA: TGTGCCAGCAGCGTAGTTGGTAGCGGTCACGCCACAGATACGCAGTATTTT

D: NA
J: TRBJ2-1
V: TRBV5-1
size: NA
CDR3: CASSPGVGNEQFF
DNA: TGCGCCAGCAGCCCGGGAGTGGGGAATGAGCAGTTCTTC

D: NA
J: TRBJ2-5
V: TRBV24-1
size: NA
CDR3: CATSDRENQYF
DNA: TGTGCCACCAGTGATCGGGAAAACCAGTACTTC

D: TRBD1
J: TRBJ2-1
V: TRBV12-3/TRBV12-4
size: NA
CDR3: CASRGQGMSEQFF
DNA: TGTGCCAGTCGGGGACAGGGGATGAGTGAGCAGTTCTTC

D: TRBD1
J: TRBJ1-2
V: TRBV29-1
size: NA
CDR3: CSASGQGYGYTF
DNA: TGCAGCGCTAGTGGACAGGGCTATGGCTACACCTTC

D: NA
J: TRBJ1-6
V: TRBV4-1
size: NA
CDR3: CASSLAGGQGPLHF
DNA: TGCGCCAGCAGCCTCGCGGGGGGCCAAGGGCCCCTCCACTTT

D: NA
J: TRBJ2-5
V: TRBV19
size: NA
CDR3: CASSSLLAGSETQYF
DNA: TGTGCCAGTAGTTCCCTCCTCGCGGGAAGTGAGACCCAGTACTTC

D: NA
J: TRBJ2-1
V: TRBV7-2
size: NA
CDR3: CASSLGVDEQFF
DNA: TGTGCCAGCAGCTTAGGCGTCGATGAGCAGTTCTTC

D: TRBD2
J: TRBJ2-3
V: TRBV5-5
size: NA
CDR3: CASSRLAGGPGDTQYF
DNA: TGTGCCAGCAGCCGACTAGCGGGAGGGCCCGGAGATACGCAGTATTTT

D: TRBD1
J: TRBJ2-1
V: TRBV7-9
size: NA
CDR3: CASSSYRGLDYNEQFF
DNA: TGTGCCAGCAGCTCATACAGGGGGCTTGACTACAATGAGCAGTTCTTC

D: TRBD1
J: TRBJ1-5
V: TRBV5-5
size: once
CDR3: CASSLTGVSQPQHF
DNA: TGTGCCAGCAGCCTGACAGGGGTAAGTCAGCCCCAGCATTTT

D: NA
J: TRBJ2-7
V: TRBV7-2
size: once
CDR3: CASSPTSLAWGEQYF
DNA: TGTGCCAGCAGCCCGACTAGTCTGGCGTGGGGCGAGCAGTACTTC

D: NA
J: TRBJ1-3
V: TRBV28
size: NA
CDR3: CASSWDSISGNTIYF
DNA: TGTGCCAGCAGTTGGGACTCTATCTCTGGAAACACCATATATTTT